Only one count was recorded for the clone carrying this T cell receptor beta chain. Its target is not known. The data were produced by immunoSEQ multiplex PCR, yet TCRdb's version contains in-frame clones alone and is incomplete. The table lists around 190,000 clones, about 86% of them singletons. These data belong to a study of T cell responses to AZD1222 COVID-19 vaccine. Whole-study findings and limits: The donor group comprised mostly white British people and more females; the analysis possibly underestimated clonal diversity. Spike-wide vaccine-associated CD4 TCRs dominated at 160-218 and 743-854. Increased Spike-specific TCR breadth and depth were observed after two AZD1222 doses.

Germline V CDR1 and CDR2: MNHEY, SVGAGI. V was shortened by 5 bases and J by 4 bases, with 12 bases between the two germline ends. The length of the CDR3 is 14 residues. The chain uses TRBV6-5 and TRBJ1-3, with D tentatively TRBD1 (6 bases). This sample comprised peripheral blood, obtained on day 0 of AZD1222 vaccination. This TCR derives from an adult in good health. The CDR3 DNA reads as TGTGCCAGCAGTCCCTGGACAGCCGGAAACACCATATATTTT. Translating gives CASSPWTAGNTIYF.